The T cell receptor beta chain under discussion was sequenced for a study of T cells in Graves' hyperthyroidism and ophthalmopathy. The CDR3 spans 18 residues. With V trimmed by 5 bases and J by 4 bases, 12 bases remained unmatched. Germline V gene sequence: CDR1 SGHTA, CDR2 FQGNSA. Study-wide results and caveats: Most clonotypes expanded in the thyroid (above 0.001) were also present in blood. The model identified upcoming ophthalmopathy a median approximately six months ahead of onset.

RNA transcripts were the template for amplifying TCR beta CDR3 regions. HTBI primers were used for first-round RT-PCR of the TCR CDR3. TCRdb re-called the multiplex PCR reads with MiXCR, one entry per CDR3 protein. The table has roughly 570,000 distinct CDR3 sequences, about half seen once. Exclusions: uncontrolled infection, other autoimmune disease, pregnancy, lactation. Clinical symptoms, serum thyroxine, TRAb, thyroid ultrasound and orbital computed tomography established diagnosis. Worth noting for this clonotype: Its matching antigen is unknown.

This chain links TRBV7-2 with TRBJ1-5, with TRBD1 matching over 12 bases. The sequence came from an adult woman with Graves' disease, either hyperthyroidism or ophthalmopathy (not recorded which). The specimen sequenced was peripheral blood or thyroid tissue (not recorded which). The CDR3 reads CASSGDRGLSGKNQPQHF. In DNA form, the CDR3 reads TGTGCCAGCAGCGGGGACAGGGGGCTCAGCGGGAAGAATCAGCCCCAGCATTTT.